A selection of T cell receptor beta chains follows, all from one sample in a study of blood T cell repertoires in COVID-19. Using immunoSEQ multiplex PCR, the repertoire was profiled, and TCRdb retains in-frame clones only, with some absent. The sample includes 150,000 to 200,000 clones, 80% to 90% of them seen just once. The specimen was PBMCs or T cells enriched from blood (not recorded which). These receptors all come from a woman in her late teens or twenties who had recovered from COVID-19. Each CDR3 is given with its conserved first and last residue. D genes are given only for firm matches. Size values are once, few and many counts, or a class for expanded clones, and some rows have none.

D: TRBD1
length: 15
size: few
J: TRBJ1-3
V: TRBV14
DNA: TGTGCCAGCAGCCTTCGGACAGGGCCTGGAAACACCATATATTTT
CDR3: CASSLRTGPGNTIYF

D: TRBD1
length: 14
size: .
J: TRBJ1-6
V: TRBV3-1/TRBV3-2
DNA: TGTGCCAGCAGCTTCCGGGACAGGGTTTCACCCCTCCACTTT
CDR3: CASSFRDRVSPLHF

D: .
length: 13
size: .
J: TRBJ2-1
V: TRBV7-2
DNA: TGTGCCAGCAGCTTAGAGAGGGACAATGAGCAGTTCTTC
CDR3: CASSLERDNEQFF

D: TRBD1
length: 13
size: .
J: TRBJ2-7
V: TRBV5-8
DNA: TGTGCCAGCAGCTCCCTTTTTCCGGACAGGAGTCTCTTC
CDR3: CASSSLFPDRSLF

D: .
length: 15
size: .
J: TRBJ1-3
V: TRBV5-1
DNA: TGCGCCAGCAGCTTGGATTCCCTCTCTGGAAACACCATATATTTT
CDR3: CASSLDSLSGNTIYF

D: .
length: 14
size: .
J: TRBJ2-7
V: TRBV6-2/TRBV6-3
DNA: TGTGCCAGCAGTTACTCGGACAATACCTACGAGCAGTACTTC
CDR3: CASSYSDNTYEQYF

D: .
length: 13
size: few
J: TRBJ1-2
V: TRBV11-2
DNA: TGTGCCAGCAGCTCCCTAGGAGAAAGGGGCTACACCTTC
CDR3: CASSSLGERGYTF

D: TRBD1
length: 13
size: .
J: TRBJ1-4
V: TRBV2
DNA: TGTGCCAGCAGTGGACAGGGGACTGAAAAACTGTTTTTT
CDR3: CASSGQGTEKLFF

D: .
length: 17
size: .
J: TRBJ2-1
V: TRBV27
DNA: TGTGCCAGCAGACGTCAGAGGACCGACAGCTCCTACAATGAGCAGTTCTTC
CDR3: CASRRQRTDSSYNEQFF

D: TRBD1
length: 16
size: .
J: TRBJ2-7
V: TRBV7-9
DNA: TGTGCCAGCAGCGCCTCAAACGACAGGGGATCCTACGAGCAGTACTTC
CDR3: CASSASNDRGSYEQYF

D: TRBD1
length: 15
size: .
J: TRBJ2-2
V: TRBV19
DNA: TGTGCCAGTAGTATGGGACAGGCATACACCGGGGAGCTGTTTTTT
CDR3: CASSMGQAYTGELFF

D: TRBD2
length: 17
size: .
J: TRBJ2-2
V: TRBV24-1
DNA: TGTGCCACCAGTGGCTTTACTAGCGGGAGATCGGCCGGGGAGCTGTTTTTT
CDR3: CATSGFTSGRSAGELFF

D: TRBD1
length: 17
size: .
J: TRBJ1-1
V: TRBV10-1
DNA: TGCGCCAGCAGTGATTCGGGACAGGGGAACATGAACACTGAAGCTTTCTTT
CDR3: CASSDSGQGNMNTEAFF

D: .
length: 18
size: .
J: TRBJ2-1
V: TRBV7-9
DNA: TGTGCCAGCAGCCCAAGTTTGCGGTTTAGTGGGAGTAAGTATGAGCAGTTCTTC
CDR3: CASSPSLRFSGSKYEQFF

D: TRBD2
length: 14
size: .
J: TRBJ2-3
V: TRBV4-1
DNA: TGCGCCAGCAGCCACGGACTAGTCACAGATACGCAGTATTTT
CDR3: CASSHGLVTDTQYF

D: .
length: 15
size: once
J: TRBJ1-1
V: TRBV7-9
DNA: TGTGCCAGCAGCTTAGTCCCGGGTTTGAACACTGAAGCTTTCTTT
CDR3: CASSLVPGLNTEAFF

D: .
length: 13
size: few
J: TRBJ1-1
V: TRBV19
DNA: TGTGCCAGTAGTATGGGCAGGAACACTGAAGCTTTCTTT
CDR3: CASSMGRNTEAFF

D: .
length: 14
size: .
J: TRBJ1-6
V: TRBV25-1
DNA: TGTGCCAGCAGTGAATGGTTTGGACAGTCACCCCTCCACTTT
CDR3: CASSEWFGQSPLHF

D: .
length: 17
size: .
J: TRBJ2-4
V: TRBV12-5
DNA: TGTGCTAGTGGTTTGGAGAAATGGGACTCGGCCAAAAACATTCAGTACTTC
CDR3: CASGLEKWDSAKNIQYF

D: TRBD2
length: 16
size: .
J: TRBJ2-2
V: TRBV7-9
DNA: TGTGCCAGCAGCCCCGCCAGCGGGGGGACCACCGGGGAGCTGTTTTTT
CDR3: CASSPASGGTTGELFF

D: .
length: 13
size: .
J: TRBJ2-3
V: TRBV11-3
DNA: TGTGCCAGCAGCCTCCTCGGCGGAGATACGCAGTATTTT
CDR3: CASSLLGGDTQYF

D: .
length: 12
size: .
J: TRBJ1-2
V: TRBV5-1
DNA: TGCGCCAGCAGCTTAGACGGGGTTGGCTACACCTTC
CDR3: CASSLDGVGYTF

D: .
length: 12
size: .
J: TRBJ2-4
V: TRBV2
DNA: TGTGCCAGCGGAGCAGCCAAAAACATTCAGTACTTC
CDR3: CASGAAKNIQYF

D: .
length: 14
size: .
J: TRBJ1-6
V: TRBV9
DNA: TGTGCCAGCAGCGTAGATGGCGGAAATTCACCCCTCCACTTT
CDR3: CASSVDGGNSPLHF

D: TRBD2
length: 15
size: .
J: TRBJ2-2
V: TRBV6-4
DNA: TGTGCCAGCAGTGTGATTGCGGGAGGGGAAGTGGAGCTGTTTTTT
CDR3: CASSVIAGGEVELFF

D: TRBD2
length: 12
size: .
J: TRBJ2-7
V: TRBV30
DNA: TGTGCCTCCATAGCGGGAGCCTTCGAGCAGTACTTC
CDR3: CASIAGAFEQYF

D: .
length: 15
size: .
J: TRBJ1-1
V: TRBV10-3
DNA: TGTGCCATCAGTGTAAACGTACTTACGAACACTGAAGCTTTCTTT
CDR3: CAISVNVLTNTEAFF

D: TRBD1
length: 15
size: .
J: TRBJ2-3
V: TRBV29-1
DNA: TGCAGCTCCGGAGGCCCAGGGGGTGGCACAGATACGCAGTATTTT
CDR3: CSSGGPGGGTDTQYF

D: .
length: 16
size: .
J: TRBJ1-1
V: TRBV5-4
DNA: TGTGCCAGCAGTTACGACAGCCTCACCATGAACACTGAAGCTTTCTTT
CDR3: CASSYDSLTMNTEAFF

D: TRBD1
length: 13
size: once
J: TRBJ2-7
V: TRBV19
DNA: TGTGCCAGTAGTAGGGACAGGGAGGGCGAGCAGTACTTC
CDR3: CASSRDREGEQYF

D: TRBD1
length: 15
size: .
J: TRBJ1-2
V: TRBV7-9
DNA: TGTGCCAGCAGTAAGACAGGGTCCCCAAACTATGGCTACACCTTC
CDR3: CASSKTGSPNYGYTF

D: .
length: 13
size: .
J: TRBJ1-2
V: TRBV6-5
DNA: TGTGCCAGCAGGGGGGGGAACTCCTATGGCTACACCTTC
CDR3: CASRGGNSYGYTF

D: .
length: 17
size: once
J: TRBJ1-3
V: TRBV28
DNA: TGTGCCAGCAGTTTCGGCGGAACACCCCACCCTGGAAACACCATATATTTT
CDR3: CASSFGGTPHPGNTIYF

D: TRBD1
length: 15
size: .
J: TRBJ1-4
V: TRBV25-1
DNA: TGTGCCAGCAGTGACCCCCAGGGGGCCGGGGAAAAACTGTTTTTT
CDR3: CASSDPQGAGEKLFF

D: .
length: 13
size: .
J: TRBJ1-1
V: TRBV7-3
DNA: TGTGCCAGCAGCTTAACGGCAAACACTGAAGCTTTCTTT
CDR3: CASSLTANTEAFF

D: .
length: 14
size: .
J: TRBJ2-7
V: TRBV7-2
DNA: TGTGCCAGCAGCTTAGAGGCCGGGGGATACGAGCAGTACTTC
CDR3: CASSLEAGGYEQYF

D: .
length: 14
size: .
J: TRBJ1-1
V: TRBV7-9
DNA: TGTGCCAGCAGCTTACCAGGAAAAGGCACTGAAGCTTTCTTT
CDR3: CASSLPGKGTEAFF

D: TRBD2
length: 16
size: .
J: TRBJ2-7
V: TRBV3-1/TRBV3-2
DNA: TGTGCCAGCAGCCATTCCACTAGCGGGATCTCCTACGAGCAGTACTTC
CDR3: CASSHSTSGISYEQYF

D: TRBD2
length: 13
size: .
J: TRBJ2-1
V: TRBV9
DNA: TGTGCCAGCAGCCCTGGACTAGCGGGGTCTCTGTTCTTC
CDR3: CASSPGLAGSLFF

D: TRBD2
length: 16
size: .
J: TRBJ2-3
V: TRBV7-2
DNA: TGTGCCAGCAGCTCCGGACTAGCGGGGATCACAGATACGCAGTATTTT
CDR3: CASSSGLAGITDTQYF

D: .
length: 15
size: .
J: TRBJ2-7
V: TRBV6-5
DNA: TGTGCCAGCAGTTACGCCTCCGGGACATTTTACGAGCAGTACTTC
CDR3: CASSYASGTFYEQYF

D: TRBD1
length: 16
size: .
J: TRBJ1-2
V: TRBV13
DNA: TGTGCCAGCAGCTTTTTGCCGGGACAGGGGGTCTCTGGCTACACCTTC
CDR3: CASSFLPGQGVSGYTF

D: .
length: 13
size: .
J: TRBJ2-1
V: TRBV29-1
DNA: TGCAGCGTTGTAGGTCTAGCATACAATGAGCAGTTCTTC
CDR3: CSVVGLAYNEQFF

D: .
length: 12
size: once
J: TRBJ2-7
V: TRBV28
DNA: TGTGCCACCAGACAGGACTCCTACGAGCAGTACTTC
CDR3: CATRQDSYEQYF

D: .
length: 14
size: .
J: TRBJ2-7
V: TRBV28
DNA: TGTGCCAGCAGTTTCGCCAAAAGCACCTACGAGCAGTACTTC
CDR3: CASSFAKSTYEQYF

D: TRBD1
length: 16
size: once
J: TRBJ2-7
V: TRBV28
DNA: TGTGCCAGCAGTCTTCCAACGGGACAGGGACCCTACGAGCAGTACTTC
CDR3: CASSLPTGQGPYEQYF

D: .
length: 13
size: .
J: TRBJ2-2
V: TRBV29-1
DNA: TGCAGCGTTACAGGTTCGAACACCGGGGAGCTGTTTTTT
CDR3: CSVTGSNTGELFF

D: .
length: 16
size: once
J: TRBJ1-2
V: TRBV28
DNA: TGTGCCAGCAGTTTGCCGAATCCAGGTTTTGCGTATGGCTACACCTTC
CDR3: CASSLPNPGFAYGYTF

D: TRBD1
length: 16
size: few
J: TRBJ1-2
V: TRBV27
DNA: TGTGCCAGCAGTCCTTGGGACAGGGGGCAGATCTATGGCTACACCTTC
CDR3: CASSPWDRGQIYGYTF

D: .
length: 14
size: .
J: TRBJ1-2
V: TRBV14
DNA: TGTGCCAGCAGCCAGGGGGCGGTGGACTATGGCTACACCTTC
CDR3: CASSQGAVDYGYTF

D: .
length: 14
size: many
J: TRBJ1-5
V: TRBV6-4
DNA: TGTGCCAGCAGTGACTCGGCAGGGGCGCAGCCCCAGCATTTT
CDR3: CASSDSAGAQPQHF

D: .
length: 15
size: .
J: TRBJ2-1
V: TRBV28
DNA: TGTGCCAGCAGTTTATTAGGGGGAACCTACAATGAGCAGTTCTTC
CDR3: CASSLLGGTYNEQFF

D: TRBD2
length: 18
size: .
J: TRBJ2-5
V: TRBV4-1
DNA: TGCGCCAGCAGCCAAGTATGGCCTAGCGGTGAATATAAAGAGACCCAGTACTTC
CDR3: CASSQVWPSGEYKETQYF

D: .
length: 17
size: .
J: TRBJ1-2
V: TRBV5-1
DNA: TGCGCCAGCAGCTTGGGCCCAACAGGGCAACTTATAGGCGGCTACACCTTC
CDR3: CASSLGPTGQLIGGYTF

D: TRBD2
length: 15
size: .
J: TRBJ2-1
V: TRBV6-4
DNA: TGTGCCAGCAGTGCCCTAGCGGGGTCGGGGAATGAGCAGTTCTTC
CDR3: CASSALAGSGNEQFF

D: .
length: 13
size: .
J: TRBJ2-1
V: TRBV12-3/TRBV12-4
DNA: TGTGCCAGCAGTCTTGACTGGGACAATGAGCAGTTCTTC
CDR3: CASSLDWDNEQFF

D: .
length: 14
size: .
J: TRBJ2-2
V: TRBV6-5
DNA: TGTGCCAGCAGGACTACCCAGGATTCGGGGGAGCTGTTTTTT
CDR3: CASRTTQDSGELFF

D: .
length: 14
size: .
J: TRBJ1-2
V: TRBV28
DNA: TGTGCCAGCAGTTTAGTCGACAGCCTCGGGGGCTACACCTTC
CDR3: CASSLVDSLGGYTF

D: .
length: 14
size: .
J: TRBJ1-1
V: TRBV18
DNA: TGTGCCAGCTCACCATTCCAGAAGAACACTGAAGCTTTCTTT
CDR3: CASSPFQKNTEAFF

D: TRBD1
length: 15
size: .
J: TRBJ2-5
V: TRBV5-1
DNA: TGCGCCAGCAAGATGCCAGGGGGCAGGGAAGAGACCCAGTACTTC
CDR3: CASKMPGGREETQYF